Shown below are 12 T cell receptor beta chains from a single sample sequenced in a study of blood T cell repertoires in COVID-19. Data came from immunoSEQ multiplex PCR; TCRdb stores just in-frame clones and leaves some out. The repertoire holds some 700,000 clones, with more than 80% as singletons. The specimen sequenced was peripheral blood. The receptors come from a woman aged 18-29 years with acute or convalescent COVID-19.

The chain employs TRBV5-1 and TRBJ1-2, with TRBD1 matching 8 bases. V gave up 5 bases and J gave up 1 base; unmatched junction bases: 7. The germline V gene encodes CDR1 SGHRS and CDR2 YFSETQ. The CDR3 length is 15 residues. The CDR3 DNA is TGCGCCAGCAGATCGGACAGGGCGAATAACTATGGCTACACCTTC. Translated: CASRSDRANNYGYTF.

The CDR3 region is CARSSRGDRAADTQYF. CDR3 sequence (DNA): TGTGCCAGAAGTAGTAGGGGGGACAGGGCGGCAGATACGCAGTATTTT. V usage is TRBV2 and J usage is TRBJ2-3, with 9 nucleotides matching TRBD1. CDR1 is SNHLY, CDR2 FYNNEI, per germline. This CDR3 comprises 16 residues. V lost 9 bases and J lost 4; bases outside the gene matches: 14.

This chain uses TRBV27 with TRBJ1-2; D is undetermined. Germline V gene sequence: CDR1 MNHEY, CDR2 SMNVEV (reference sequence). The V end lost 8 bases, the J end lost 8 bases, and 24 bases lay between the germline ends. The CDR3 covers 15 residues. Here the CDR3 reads CASRLDRGPLGGYTF. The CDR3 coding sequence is TGTGCCAGCCGCTTAGACCGCGGGCCCCTGGGAGGCTACACCTTC.

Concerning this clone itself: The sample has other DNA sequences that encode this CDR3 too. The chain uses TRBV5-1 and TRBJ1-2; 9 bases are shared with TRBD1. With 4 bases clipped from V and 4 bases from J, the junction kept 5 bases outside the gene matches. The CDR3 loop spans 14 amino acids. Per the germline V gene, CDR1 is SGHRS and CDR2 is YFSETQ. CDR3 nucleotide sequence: TGCGCCAGCAGCCCGGGACAGGGCGGCTATGGCTACACCTTC. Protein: CASSPGQGGYGYTF.

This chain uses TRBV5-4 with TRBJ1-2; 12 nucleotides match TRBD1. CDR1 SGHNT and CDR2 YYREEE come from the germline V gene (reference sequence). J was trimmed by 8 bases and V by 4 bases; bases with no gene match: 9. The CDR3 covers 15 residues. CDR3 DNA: TGTGCCAGCAGCCCGGGACAGGGGGCGATGGGAGGCTACACCTTC. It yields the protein CASSPGQGAMGGYTF.

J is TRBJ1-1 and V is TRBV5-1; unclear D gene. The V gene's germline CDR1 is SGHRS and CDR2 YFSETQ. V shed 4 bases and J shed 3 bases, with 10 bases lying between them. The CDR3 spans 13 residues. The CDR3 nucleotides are TGCGCCAGCAGCGGCGGGTCGTACACTGAAGCTTTCTTT. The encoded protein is CASSGGSYTEAFF. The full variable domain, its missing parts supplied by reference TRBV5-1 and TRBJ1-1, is KAGVTQTPRYLIKTRGQQVTLSCSPISGHRSVSWYQQTPGQGLQFLFEYFSETQRNKGNFPGRFSGRQFSNSRSEMNVSTLELGDSALYLCASSGGSYTEAFFGQGTRLTVV.

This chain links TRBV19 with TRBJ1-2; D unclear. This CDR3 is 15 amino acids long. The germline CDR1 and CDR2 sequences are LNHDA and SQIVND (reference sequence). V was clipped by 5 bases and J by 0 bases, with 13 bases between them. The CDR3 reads CASSFSTESNYGYTF. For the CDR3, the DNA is TGTGCCAGTAGTTTCTCAACAGAATCTAACTATGGCTACACCTTC.

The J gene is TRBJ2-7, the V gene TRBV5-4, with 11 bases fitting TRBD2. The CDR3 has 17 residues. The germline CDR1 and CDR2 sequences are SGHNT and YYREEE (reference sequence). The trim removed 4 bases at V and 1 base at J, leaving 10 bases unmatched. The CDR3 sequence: CASSPNRASGGSYEQYF. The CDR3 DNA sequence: TGTGCCAGCAGCCCCAATCGGGCTAGCGGGGGGTCCTACGAGCAGTACTTC.

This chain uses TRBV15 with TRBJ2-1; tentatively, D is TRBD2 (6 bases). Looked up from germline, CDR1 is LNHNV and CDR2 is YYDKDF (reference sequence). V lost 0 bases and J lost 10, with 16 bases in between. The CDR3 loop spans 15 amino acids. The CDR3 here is CATSRDSPGRREQFF. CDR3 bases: TGTGCCACCAGCAGAGATTCGCCTGGGAGGAGGGAGCAGTTCTTC.

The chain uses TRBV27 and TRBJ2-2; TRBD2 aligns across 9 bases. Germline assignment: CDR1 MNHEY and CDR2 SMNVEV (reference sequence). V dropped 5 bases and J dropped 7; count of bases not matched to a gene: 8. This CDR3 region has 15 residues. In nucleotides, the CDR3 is TGTGCCAGCAGTCCTCTCCTAGCGGGGTTCGGGGAGCTGTTTTTT. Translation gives CASSPLLAGFGELFF.

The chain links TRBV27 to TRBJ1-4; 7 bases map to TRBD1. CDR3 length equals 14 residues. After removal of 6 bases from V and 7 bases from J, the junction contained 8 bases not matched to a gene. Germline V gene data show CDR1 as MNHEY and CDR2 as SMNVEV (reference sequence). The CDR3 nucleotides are TGTGCCAGCAGCTCAACAGGGGTGGGTGAAAAACTGTTTTTT. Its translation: CASSSTGVGEKLFF.

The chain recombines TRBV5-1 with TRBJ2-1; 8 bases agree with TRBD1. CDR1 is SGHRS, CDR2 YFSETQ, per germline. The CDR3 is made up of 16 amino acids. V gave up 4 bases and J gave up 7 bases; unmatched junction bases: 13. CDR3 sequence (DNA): TGCGCCAGCAGCACTTTGCAGGGGGCGCCTGGTAATGAGCAGTTCTTC. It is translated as CASSTLQGAPGNEQFF.